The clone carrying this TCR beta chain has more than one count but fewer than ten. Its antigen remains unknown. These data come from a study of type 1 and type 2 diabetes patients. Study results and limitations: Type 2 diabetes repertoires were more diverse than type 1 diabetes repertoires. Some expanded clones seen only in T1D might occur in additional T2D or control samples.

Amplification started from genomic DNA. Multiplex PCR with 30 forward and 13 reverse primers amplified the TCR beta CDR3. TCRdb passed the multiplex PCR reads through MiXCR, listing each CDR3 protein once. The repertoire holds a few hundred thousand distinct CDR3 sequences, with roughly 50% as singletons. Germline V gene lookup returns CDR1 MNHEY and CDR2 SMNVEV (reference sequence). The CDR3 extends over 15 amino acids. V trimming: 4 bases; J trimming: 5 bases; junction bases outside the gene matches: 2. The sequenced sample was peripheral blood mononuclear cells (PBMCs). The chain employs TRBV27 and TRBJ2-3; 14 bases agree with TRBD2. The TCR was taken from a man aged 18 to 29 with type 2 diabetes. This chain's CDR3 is CASSWTSGRRDTQYF. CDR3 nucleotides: TGTGCCAGCAGTTGGACTAGCGGGAGGAGAGATACGCAGTATTTT.